This TCR beta chain was documented in a study of T cell repertoires in cytomegalovirus infection. Study overall: Recently identified HLA-C-restricted CMV epitopes were used, and well-studied HLA-B-restricted CMV epitopes were used as well. The public TCR beta signatures pointed to both CMV infection and matching HLA type.

The germline gives CDR1 SGHTA, CDR2 FQGTGA. V shed 1 base, J shed 5 bases, and the junction held 10 bases outside the gene matches. CDR3 length equals 17 residues. Each CDR3 protein is one row after TCRdb ran MiXCR on the reads. Of around 900,000 distinct CDR3 sequences listed, around 32% are singletons. Details on this clonotype: The antigen is not known.

The V and J genes are TRBV7-3 and TRBJ2-3, with TRBD1 identical over 9 bases. The sequenced sample was cultured CD8+ T cells from PBMCs, obtained from culture after CMV antigen stimulation. This sequence was found in a human donor in good health (CMV status not recorded). Some clones in this sample may be carry-over from other donors' samples. CDR3 residues: CASSLKGPGQGKDTQYF. The CDR3 nucleotides are TGTGCCAGCAGCTTAAAGGGTCCGGGACAGGGCAAAGATACGCAGTATTTT.